The clone carrying this T cell receptor beta chain was seen only a few times. The sample comes from a study of early T cells in non-severe SARS-CoV-2 infection. Whole-study context: Sequenced bulk RNA came from whole blood that was unsorted, and chains were unpaired.

MiXCR, run by TCRdb on the 5' RACE reads, gives a single entry per CDR3 protein. This table has fewer than 85,000 distinct CDR3 sequences, approximately 10% appearing once. The receptor comes from an adult who was a healthcare worker with PCR-confirmed SARS-CoV-2 infection or an uninfected control (not recorded which). This material consisted of whole blood, taken at baseline.

CDR3 region: CASSLVGNHGELFF. The DNA of the CDR3 is TGTGCCAGCAGCTTAGTTGGGAACCACGGGGAGCTGTTTTTT. The chain is built from TRBV11-2 and TRBJ2-2; D remains unclear. This CDR3 contains 14 residues. Germline V CDR1 and CDR2: SGHAT, FQNNGV. V lost 1 base and J 7 bases, leaving 10 bases between the germline ends.